Detailed here is one TCR beta chain. The data were taken from a study of blood T cell repertoires in COVID-19. As for the study in general: T cells, B-cell-depleted T cells, or PBMCs supplied cDNA or gDNA.

V was cut by 2 bases and J by 1 base, with 18 bases left in between. The CDR3 sequence is 17 residues long. CDR1 and CDR2 (germline): SGHRS, YFSETQ. Original processing methods: Nucleated cell counts were estimated from reference gene primer amplification. Sequenced by immunoSEQ multiplex PCR; TCRdb stores in-frame clones only, minus some. V and J calls and clone size are given by that table; D and trimming were obtained from the DNA. The sample yields some 250,000 clones, 75% to 90% seen once. The chain has TRBV5-1 and TRBJ1-1; D unresolved. The sequence was collected from a man aged 35-49 years with acute or convalescent COVID-19. The specimen sequenced was peripheral blood. The CDR3 DNA reads TGCGCCAGCAGCTTTTCCATCTCATGGCTGAAGAACACTGAAGCTTTCTTT. Translated, it gives CASSFSISWLKNTEAFF.